The 29 T cell receptor beta chains below come from one sample, sequenced in a study of shared clonotypes between healthy human individuals. This table comes from immunoSEQ multiplex PCR, and its TCRdb copy is limited to in-frame clones, with some not included. This sample yields about 300,000 clones, of which approximately 74% are seen a single time; 10% belongs to the top ten. The sample comprised memory CD4+ T cells sorted from blood. Regarding subset: CD45RA-negative fraction. The receptor set was obtained from a man younger than 45 in good health.

To note about this clone: Additional DNA sequences in this sample encode the identical CDR3. This chain connects TRBV6-1 to TRBJ2-7, with TRBD2 matching over 12 bases. Per the germline V gene, CDR1 is MNHNS and CDR2 is SASEGT. Losses at the gene ends were 6 bases for V and 1 base for J; bases not matched to a gene: 4. This CDR3 is 15 amino acids long. CDR3 region: CASSGLAGSSYEQYF. In DNA form, the CDR3 reads TGTGCCAGCAGCGGACTAGCGGGATCTTCCTACGAGCAGTACTTC.

This clone has a count of ten or more. The chain is built from TRBV10-1 and TRBJ2-7; D gene ambiguous. Between the trimmed V and J ends, which lost 4 bases and 6 bases, there was a span of 10 bases. The CDR3 loop spans 12 amino acids. Germline CDR1 reads WNHNN; CDR2 reads SYGVQD (reference sequence). CDR3 sequence: CASSGWVCEQYF. Here the CDR3 DNA reads TGCGCCAGCAGTGGGTGGGTCTGCGAGCAGTACTTC.

This chain connects TRBV6-5 to TRBJ2-7; tentatively, D is TRBD1 (5 bases). V was shortened by 6 bases and J by 2 bases, with 5 bases between the two germline ends. Germline values: CDR1 MNHEY, CDR2 SVGAGI. There are 11 residues in the CDR3. CDR3 sequence: CASRGAYEQYF. The CDR3, as DNA: TGTGCCAGCAGAGGGGCCTACGAGCAGTACTTC.

V gene TRBV6-5 combines with J gene TRBJ2-5, with TRBD2 identical over 11 bases. The CDR3 is 15 amino acids. In germline, CDR1 is MNHEY, CDR2 SVGAGI. Germline trimming cut 6 bases from V and 3 bases from J; bases unmatched to any gene: 6. CDR3 sequence (DNA): TGTGCCAGCAGGGTTAGCGGGAGGGCTAAAGAGACCCAGTACTTC. This codes for CASRVSGRAKETQYF.

The V and J genes are TRBV6-5 and TRBJ2-1; 7 nucleotides align to TRBD1. The CDR3 sequence is 15 residues long. Germline V gene data show CDR1 as MNHEY and CDR2 as SVGAGI. J was trimmed by 2 bases and V by 6 bases; bases with no gene match: 7. The CDR3 sequence is CASRLTGDPYNEQFF. Written as DNA, the CDR3 is TGTGCCAGCAGACTTACAGGGGACCCCTACAATGAGCAGTTCTTC.

The chain links TRBV28 to TRBJ2-1, with 10 bases lining up with TRBD2. V was clipped by 4 bases and J by 6 bases; unmatched bases: 9. The CDR3 runs 16 residues. Per germline, CDR1 MDHEN and CDR2 SYDVKM. The CDR3 reads CASSSPLAGARNEQFF. CDR3 DNA sequence: TGTGCCAGCAGTTCCCCCCTAGCGGGAGCTCGCAATGAGCAGTTCTTC.

The J gene is TRBJ1-3, the V gene TRBV9, with TRBD1 as a possible D gene (5 bases). Germline V CDR1 and CDR2: SGDLS, YYNGEE. The CDR3 totals 15 residues. Trimming removed 0 bases at V and 0 bases at J, with 7 bases between. The chain's CDR3 is CASSVEGTSGNTIYF. Written as DNA, the CDR3 is TGTGCCAGCAGCGTAGAGGGGACCTCTGGAAACACCATATATTTT. Combining the CDR3 with reference TRBV9 and TRBJ1-3 gives the whole variable domain DSGVTQTPKHLITATGQRVTLRCSPRSGDLSVYWYQQSLDQGLQFLIQYYNGEERAKGNILERFSAQQFPDLHSELNLSSLELGDSALYFCASSVEGTSGNTIYFGEGSWLTVV.

The V and J genes are TRBV2 and TRBJ1-1; no reliable D call. V was cut by 6 bases and J by 8 bases, with 16 bases left in between. Germline V lookup: CDR1 SNHLY, CDR2 FYNNEI. This CDR3 contains 13 residues. In nucleotides, the CDR3 is TGTGCCAGCAGCCTCGGCGAGGGATTAGAAGCTTTCTTT. This translates into CASSLGEGLEAFF.

This clone was recorded a few times. V usage is TRBV5-5 and J usage is TRBJ2-2; no firm D call. The CDR3 runs 14 residues. Per the germline V gene, CDR1 is SGHKS and CDR2 is YYEKEE (reference sequence). Trimming removed 0 bases at V and 0 bases at J, with 3 bases between. The DNA of the CDR3 is TGTGCCAGCAGCTTGGTTGCGAACACCGGGGAGCTGTTTTTT. This sequence encodes CASSLVANTGELFF.

The rearrangement links TRBV18 to TRBJ2-1; TRBD2 might be the D (7 bases). CDR1 and CDR2 from the germline V gene are KGHSH and LQKENI. Trimming took off 4 bases at V and 14 bases at J, with 18 bases between the two ends. CDR3 size: 13 residues. The CDR3: CASSLGGGGRKFF. DNA for the CDR3: TGTGCCAGCTCACTCGGAGGGGGGGGCCGGAAGTTCTTC.

The J gene is TRBJ1-4, the V gene TRBV19; TRBD1 agrees at 7 bases. The J segment lost 6 bases and the V segment lost 10 bases, leaving 11 bases of the junction unmatched. Germline V gives CDR1 LNHDA, CDR2 SQIVND (reference sequence). There are 14 residues in the CDR3. The chain's CDR3 is CATSLGTADEKLFF. CDR3 DNA: TGTGCCACCAGCCTCGGGACAGCTGATGAAAAACTGTTTTTT. Full variable domain (missing parts from reference TRBV19 and TRBJ1-4): DGGITQSPKYLFRKEGQNVTLSCEQNLNHDAMYWYRQDPGQGLRLIYYSQIVNDFQKGDIAEGYSVSREKKESFPLTVTSAQKNPTAFYLCATSLGTADEKLFFGSGTQLSVL.

V usage is TRBV11-3 and J usage is TRBJ2-5, with D possibly being TRBD1 (6 bases). This CDR3 is built from 14 residues. Germline V gene lookup returns CDR1 SGHNT and CDR2 YENEEA. Trimming shortened V by 7 bases and J by 1 base, and 13 bases separated the two germline ends. CDR3 loop: CASTLIRGQETQYF. The CDR3 DNA reads as TGTGCCAGCACCCTCATCAGGGGCCAAGAGACCCAGTACTTC.

V gene TRBV14 combines with J gene TRBJ2-1, with 11 bases that match TRBD2. Trimming at V came to 1 base and at J to 7 bases, leaving 9 bases not matched to a gene. This CDR3 comprises 17 residues. The germline gives CDR1 SGHDN, CDR2 FVKESK. In DNA form, the CDR3 reads TGTGCCAGCAGCCAAGGTAATCTAGCGGGAGGATTGAATGAGCAGTTCTTC. As protein: CASSQGNLAGGLNEQFF.

The chain combines TRBV4-1 with TRBJ2-1, with D possibly being TRBD1 (8 bases). This CDR3 is 15 amino acids long. CDR1 and CDR2 from the germline V gene are MGHRA and YSYEKL. Trimming shortened V by 3 bases and J by 4 bases, and 13 bases separated the two germline ends. CDR3 residues: CASSQSGTGYNEQFF. For the CDR3, the DNA is TGCGCCAGCAGCCAGAGCGGGACAGGTTACAATGAGCAGTTCTTC.

V is TRBV28 and J is TRBJ1-2, with D uncertain. The length of the CDR3 is 12 residues. V was shortened by 8 bases and J by 2 bases, with 9 bases between the two germline ends. Germline CDR1 is MDHEN and CDR2 is SYDVKM. The CDR3 DNA sequence: TGTGCCAGCGCCGCGGTAAACTATGGCTACACCTTC. This gives the protein CASAAVNYGYTF.

The V gene is TRBV11-2, the J gene TRBJ2-7; 10 positions agree with TRBD2. V lost 0 bases to trimming and J lost 4 bases; unmatched junction nucleotides: 3. From germline, CDR1 is SGHAT and CDR2 FQNNGV. The CDR3 length is 15 residues. The CDR3 protein is CASSLDSGRMYEQYF. In nucleotides, the CDR3 is TGTGCCAGCAGCTTAGATAGCGGGAGGATGTACGAGCAGTACTTC.

The gene calls are TRBV28 and TRBJ2-3; 8 bases map to TRBD2. V lost 3 bases to trimming and J lost 6 bases; unmatched junction nucleotides: 5. Germline V gene lookup returns CDR1 MDHEN and CDR2 SYDVKM. The CDR3 length is 14 residues. The CDR3 nucleotides read TGTGCCAGCAGTTTGGGCGGGAGGCTTGATACGCAGTATTTT. This codes for CASSLGGRLDTQYF.

This chain uses TRBV6-1 with TRBJ2-1; 8 bases are shared with TRBD1. After removal of 10 bases from V and 9 bases from J, the junction contained 11 bases not matched to a gene. CDR1 and CDR2 (germline): MNHNS, SASEGT. The CDR3 runs to 13 residues. CDR3 in DNA: TGTGCCACTAGTGGGACAGGTTCGGGTGAGCAGTTCTTC. It encodes CATSGTGSGEQFF.

The chain uses TRBV7-2 and TRBJ2-1; TRBD2 matches 7 bases. With V trimmed by 6 bases and J by 6 bases, 8 bases remained unmatched. The CDR3 is 14 residues long. Germline CDR1 SGHTA, CDR2 FQGNSA. In DNA, the CDR3 is TGTGCCAGCAGGTGGGGGAGGGCCGGCAATGAGCAGTTCTTC. Residues: CASRWGRAGNEQFF.

The CDR3 region has the DNA TGTGCCTGGAGTGTACTGGGCGGTAAGGGGCGGTCCGGGGAAAAACTGTTTTTT. It yields the protein CAWSVLGGKGRSGEKLFF. This chain uses TRBV30 with TRBJ1-4; weak D call: TRBD1 (5 bases). Germline-derived CDR1 and CDR2 are GTSNPN and SVGIG (reference sequence). V lost 0 bases, J lost 8 bases, and 25 bases lay in between. This CDR3 region has 18 residues.

V gene TRBV29-1 combines with J gene TRBJ2-1; tentatively, D is TRBD1 or TRBD2 (5 bases each). CDR1 SQVTM and CDR2 ANQGSEA come from the germline V gene. The CDR3 consists of 14 residues. Between the trimmed V and J ends, which lost 2 bases and 13 bases, there was a span of 21 bases. The DNA of the CDR3 is TGCAGCGTTGAACGAAGGGGAGTAGGGGCAAATCAGTTCTTC. This sequence encodes CSVERRGVGANQFF.

The chain combines TRBV28 with TRBJ2-7; TRBD2 might be the D (5 bases). There are 13 residues in the CDR3. Germline-derived CDR1 and CDR2 are MDHEN and SYDVKM. Trimming stripped 5 bases from V and 5 bases from J, with 13 bases between. The CDR3 spells CASSILGWNEQYF. CDR3 bases: TGTGCCAGCAGTATACTAGGGTGGAACGAGCAGTACTTC.

DNA of the CDR3: TGTGCCAGCAGAACAGACGGAAACTACGAGCAGTACTTC. Translation gives CASRTDGNYEQYF. The chain has TRBV7-2 and TRBJ2-7; D gene uncertain. The CDR3 is 13 amino acids. Trimming left V 6 bases short and J 3 bases short, with 12 bases between. Germline-derived CDR1 and CDR2 are SGHTA and FQGNSA.

This clone was picked up one time. This chain uses TRBV5-4 with TRBJ2-3; D is perhaps TRBD1 (5 bases). V lost 4 bases and J lost 2, with 17 bases in between. The CDR3 sequence is 16 residues long. The V gene's germline CDR1 is SGHNT and CDR2 YYREEE (reference sequence). The CDR3 spells CASSPKDTLFTDTQYF. The CDR3 DNA is TGTGCCAGCAGCCCAAAGGACACCCTGTTCACAGATACGCAGTATTTT.

The chain couples TRBV5-1 to TRBJ2-7; 9 nucleotides agree with TRBD1. Trimming at V came to 4 bases and at J to 4 bases, leaving 9 bases not matched to a gene. This CDR3 contains 15 residues. The germline gives CDR1 SGHRS, CDR2 YFSETQ. The CDR3, as DNA: TGCGCCAGCAGCACGACAGGGGGGAGTTCTTACGAGCAGTACTTC. It is translated as CASSTTGGSSYEQYF.

The J gene is TRBJ2-7, the V gene TRBV5-1; possible D gene TRBD2, 5 bases. Trimming shortened V by 0 bases and J by 2 bases, and 15 bases separated the two germline ends. The length of the CDR3 is 16 residues. The germline gives CDR1 SGHRS, CDR2 YFSETQ. The CDR3 nucleotides are TGCGCCAGCAGCTTGGAAGCGAGCGGAGCCCCCTACGAGCAGTACTTC. It specifies CASSLEASGAPYEQYF.

This chain joins TRBV28 and TRBJ2-6; no definite D call. Germline loops: CDR1 MDHEN, CDR2 SYDVKM. This CDR3 has 16 amino acids. V lost 5 bases, J lost 1 base, and 12 bases lay in between. This CDR3 reads CASSTSADSGANVLTF. DNA for the CDR3: TGTGCCAGCAGTACATCGGCCGATTCTGGGGCCAACGTCCTGACTTTC. Based on the CDR3 plus reference TRBV28 and TRBJ2-6, the full variable domain is DVKVTQSSRYLVKRTGEKVFLECVQDMDHENMFWYRQDPGLGLRLIYFSYDVKMKEKGDIPEGYSVSREKKERFSLILESASTNQTSMYLCASSTSADSGANVLTFGAGSRLTVL.

The chain carries TRBV5-5 and TRBJ2-5; 7 nucleotides match TRBD1. V trimming: 3 bases; J trimming: 3 bases; junction bases outside the gene matches: 8. The CDR3 runs to 15 residues. From germline, CDR1 is SGHKS and CDR2 YYEKEE (reference sequence). CDR3 coding DNA: TGTGCCAGCAGCTCGGGACAGAATTTTGAAGAGACCCAGTACTTC. This translates into CASSSGQNFEETQYF. Complete variable domain (other parts from reference TRBV5-5 and TRBJ2-5): DAGVTQSPTHLIKTRGQQVTLRCSPISGHKSVSWYQQVLGQGPQFIFQYYEKEERGRGNFPDRFSARQFPNYSSELNVNALLLGDSALYLCASSSGQNFEETQYFGPGTRLLVL.

This sequence joins TRBV7-2 and TRBJ2-3; TRBD1 agrees at 10 bases. J was trimmed by 4 bases and V by 5 bases; bases with no gene match: 6. The CDR3 has 15 residues. Per the germline V gene, CDR1 is SGHTA and CDR2 is FQGNSA. The CDR3 loop reads CASSQGQGTADTQYF. The CDR3 bases are TGTGCCAGCAGCCAGGGACAGGGGACAGCAGATACGCAGTATTTT.